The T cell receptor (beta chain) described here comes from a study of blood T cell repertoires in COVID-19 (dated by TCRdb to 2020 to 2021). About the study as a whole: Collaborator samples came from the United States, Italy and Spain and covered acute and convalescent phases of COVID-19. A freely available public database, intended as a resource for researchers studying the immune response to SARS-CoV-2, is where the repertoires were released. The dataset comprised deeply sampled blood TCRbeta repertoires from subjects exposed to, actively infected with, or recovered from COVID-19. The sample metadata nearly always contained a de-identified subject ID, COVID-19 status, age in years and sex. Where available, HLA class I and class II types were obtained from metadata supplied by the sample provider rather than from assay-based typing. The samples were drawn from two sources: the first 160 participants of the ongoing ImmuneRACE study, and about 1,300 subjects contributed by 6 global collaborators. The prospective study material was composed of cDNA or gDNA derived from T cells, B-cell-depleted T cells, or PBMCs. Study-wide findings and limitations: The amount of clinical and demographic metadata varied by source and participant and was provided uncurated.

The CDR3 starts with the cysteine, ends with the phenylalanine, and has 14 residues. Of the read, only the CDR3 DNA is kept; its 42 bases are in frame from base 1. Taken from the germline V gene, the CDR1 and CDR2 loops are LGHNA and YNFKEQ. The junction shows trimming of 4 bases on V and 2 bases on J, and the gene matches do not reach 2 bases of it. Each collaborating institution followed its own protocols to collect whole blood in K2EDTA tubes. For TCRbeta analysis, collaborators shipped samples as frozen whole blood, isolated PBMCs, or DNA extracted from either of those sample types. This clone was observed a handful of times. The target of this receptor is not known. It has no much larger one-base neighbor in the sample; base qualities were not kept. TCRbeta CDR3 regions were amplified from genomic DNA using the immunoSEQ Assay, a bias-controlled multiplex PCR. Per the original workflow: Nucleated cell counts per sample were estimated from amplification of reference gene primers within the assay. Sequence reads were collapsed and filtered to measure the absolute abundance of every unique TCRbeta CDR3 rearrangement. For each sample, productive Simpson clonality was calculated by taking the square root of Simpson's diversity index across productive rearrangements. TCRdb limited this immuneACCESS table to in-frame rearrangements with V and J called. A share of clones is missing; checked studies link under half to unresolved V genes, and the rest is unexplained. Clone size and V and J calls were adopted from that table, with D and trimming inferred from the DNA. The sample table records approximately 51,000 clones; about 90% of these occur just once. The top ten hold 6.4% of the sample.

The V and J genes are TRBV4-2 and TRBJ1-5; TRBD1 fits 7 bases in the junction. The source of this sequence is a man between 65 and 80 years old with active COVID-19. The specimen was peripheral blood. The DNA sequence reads TGTGCCAGCAGCCTCGGGACAGGCAATCAGCCCCAGCATTTT. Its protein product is CASSLGTGNQPQHF.